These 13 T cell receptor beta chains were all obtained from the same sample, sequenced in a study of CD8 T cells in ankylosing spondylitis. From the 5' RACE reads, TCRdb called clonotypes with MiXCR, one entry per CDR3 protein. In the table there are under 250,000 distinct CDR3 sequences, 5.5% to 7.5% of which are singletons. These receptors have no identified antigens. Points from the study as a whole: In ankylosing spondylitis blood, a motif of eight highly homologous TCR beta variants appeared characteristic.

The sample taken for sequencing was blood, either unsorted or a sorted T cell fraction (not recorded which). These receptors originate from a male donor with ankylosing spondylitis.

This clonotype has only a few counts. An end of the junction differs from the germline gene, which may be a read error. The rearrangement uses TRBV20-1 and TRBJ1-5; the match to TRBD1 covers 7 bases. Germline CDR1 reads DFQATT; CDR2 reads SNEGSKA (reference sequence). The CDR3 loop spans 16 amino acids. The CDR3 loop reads CCARDSGDSGVQPQHF. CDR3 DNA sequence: TGCTGTGCTAGAGATTCGGGGGACAGTGGCGTTCAGCCCCAGCATTTT.

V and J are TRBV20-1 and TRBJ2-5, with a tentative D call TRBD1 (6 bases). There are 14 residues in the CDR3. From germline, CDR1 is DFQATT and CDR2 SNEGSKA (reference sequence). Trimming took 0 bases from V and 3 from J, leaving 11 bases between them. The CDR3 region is CSARETGDEETQYF. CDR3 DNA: TGCAGTGCTAGAGAGACAGGAGACGAAGAGACCCAGTACTTC.

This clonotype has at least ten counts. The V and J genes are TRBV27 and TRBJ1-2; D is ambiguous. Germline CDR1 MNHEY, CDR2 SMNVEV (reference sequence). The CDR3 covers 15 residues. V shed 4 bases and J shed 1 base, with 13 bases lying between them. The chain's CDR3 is CASSSHTGNNYGYTF. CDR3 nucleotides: TGTGCCAGCAGTTCACATACCGGGAATAACTATGGCTACACCTTC.

The CDR3 reads CASSISGYSYNEQFF. The CDR3 coding sequence is TGTGCCAGTAGCATTAGCGGCTACTCCTACAATGAGCAGTTCTTC. The gene calls are TRBV19 and TRBJ2-1, with D perhaps matching TRBD2 (6 bases). Trimming removed 6 bases at V and 0 bases at J, with 12 bases between. Germline CDR1 and CDR2: LNHDA and SQIVND (reference sequence). The CDR3 sequence is 15 residues long.

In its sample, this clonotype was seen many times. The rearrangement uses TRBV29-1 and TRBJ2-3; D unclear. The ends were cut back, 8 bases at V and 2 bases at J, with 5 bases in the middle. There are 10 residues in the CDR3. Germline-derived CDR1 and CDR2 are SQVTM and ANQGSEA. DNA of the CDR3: TGCAGCTCCCTCACAGATACGCAGTATTTT. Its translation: CSSLTDTQYF.

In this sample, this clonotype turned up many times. Written as DNA, the CDR3 is TGTGCCAGCAGCCCTTTCGGGGGTGGGGAGCAGTACTTC. The encoded protein is CASSPFGGGEQYF. The V gene is TRBV9, the J gene TRBJ2-7; perhaps TRBD2 as D (6 bases). In germline, CDR1 is SGDLS, CDR2 YYNGEE. CDR3 length: 13 amino acids. V was cut by 4 bases and J by 7 bases, with 15 bases left in between. The variable domain in full, completed from reference TRBV9 and TRBJ2-7, reads DSGVTQTPKHLITATGQRVTLRCSPRSGDLSVYWYQQSLDQGLQFLIQYYNGEERAKGNILERFSAQQFPDLHSELNLSSLELGDSALYFCASSPFGGGEQYFGPGTRLTVT.

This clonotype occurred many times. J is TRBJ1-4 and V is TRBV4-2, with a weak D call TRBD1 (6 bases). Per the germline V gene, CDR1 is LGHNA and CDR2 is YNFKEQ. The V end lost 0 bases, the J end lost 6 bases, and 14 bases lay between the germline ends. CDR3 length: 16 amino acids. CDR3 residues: CASSQDTGARYEKLFF. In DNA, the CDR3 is TGTGCCAGCAGCCAAGATACGGGGGCGAGGTATGAAAAACTGTTTTTT.

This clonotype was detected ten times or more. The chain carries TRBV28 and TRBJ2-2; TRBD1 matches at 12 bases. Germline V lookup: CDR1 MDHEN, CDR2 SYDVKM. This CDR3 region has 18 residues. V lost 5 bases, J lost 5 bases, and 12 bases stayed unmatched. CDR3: CASSTRDRGLSGTGELFF. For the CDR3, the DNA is TGTGCCAGCAGTACCCGGGACAGGGGGCTTTCGGGGACCGGGGAGCTGTTTTTT.

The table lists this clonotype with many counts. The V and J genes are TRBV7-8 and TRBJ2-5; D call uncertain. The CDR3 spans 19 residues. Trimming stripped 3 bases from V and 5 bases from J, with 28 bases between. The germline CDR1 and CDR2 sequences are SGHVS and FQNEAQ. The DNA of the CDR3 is TGTGCCAGCAGCTTTTATAAGTGGAAGGCCGGTTCGGGCGTGGAGACCCAGTACTTC. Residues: CASSFYKWKAGSGVETQYF.

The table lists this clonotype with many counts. CDR3 sequence: CASLTSGTQYF. CDR3 DNA: TGTGCCAGTTTAACCTCCGGGACCCAGTACTTC. The chain recombines TRBV28 with TRBJ2-5; D not certain. V was clipped by 9 bases and J by 7 bases, with 12 bases between them. CDR3 size: 11 residues. Germline CDR1 is MDHEN and CDR2 is SYDVKM.

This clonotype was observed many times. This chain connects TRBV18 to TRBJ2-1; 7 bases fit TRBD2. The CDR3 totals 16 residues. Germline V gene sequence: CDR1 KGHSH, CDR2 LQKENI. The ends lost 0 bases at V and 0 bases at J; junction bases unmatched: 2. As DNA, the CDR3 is TGTGCCAGCTCACCACCAGGCGGGAGCTCCTACAATGAGCAGTTCTTC. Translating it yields CASSPPGGSSYNEQFF. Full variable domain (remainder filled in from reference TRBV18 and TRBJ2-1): NAGVMQNPRHLVRRRGQEARLRCSPMKGHSHVYWYRQLPEEGLKFMVYLQKENIIDESGMPKERFSAEFPKEGPSILRIQQVVRGDSAAYFCASSPPGGSSYNEQFFGPGTRLTVL.

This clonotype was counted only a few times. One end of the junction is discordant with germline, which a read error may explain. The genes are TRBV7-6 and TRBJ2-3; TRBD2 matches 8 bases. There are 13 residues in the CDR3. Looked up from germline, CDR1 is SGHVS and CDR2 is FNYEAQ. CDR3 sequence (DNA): TGTGCTAGCAGCCAGCGGGAGACAGATACGCAGTATTTT. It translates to CASSQRETDTQYF. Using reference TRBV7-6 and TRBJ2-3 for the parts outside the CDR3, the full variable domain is GAGVSQSPRYKVTKRGQDVALRCDPISGHVSLYWYRQALGQGPEFLTYFNYEAQQDKSGLPNDRFSAERPEGSISTLTIQRTEQRDSAMYRCASSQRETDTQYFGPGTRLTVL.

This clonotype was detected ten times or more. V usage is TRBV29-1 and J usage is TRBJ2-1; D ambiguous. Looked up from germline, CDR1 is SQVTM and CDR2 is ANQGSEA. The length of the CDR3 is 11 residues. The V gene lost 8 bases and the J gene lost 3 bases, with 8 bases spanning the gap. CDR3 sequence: CSPVLYNEQFF. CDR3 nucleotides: TGCAGCCCGGTTCTCTACAATGAGCAGTTCTTC.